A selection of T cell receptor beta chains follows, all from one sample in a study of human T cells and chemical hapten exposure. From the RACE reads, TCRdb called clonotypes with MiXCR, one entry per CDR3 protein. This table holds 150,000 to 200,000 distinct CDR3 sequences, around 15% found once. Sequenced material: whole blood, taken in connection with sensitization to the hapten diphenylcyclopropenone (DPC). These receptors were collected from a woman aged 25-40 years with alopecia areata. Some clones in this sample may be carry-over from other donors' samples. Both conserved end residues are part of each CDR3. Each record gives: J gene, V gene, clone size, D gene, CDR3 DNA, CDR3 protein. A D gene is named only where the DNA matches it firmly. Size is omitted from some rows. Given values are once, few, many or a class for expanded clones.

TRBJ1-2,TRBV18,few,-,TGTGCCAGCTCAACGGGAACTAACTATGGCTACACCTTC,CASSTGTNYGYTF
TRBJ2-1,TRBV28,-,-,TGTGCCAGCAGTTTAGGAGGGGGAAAGATTAGTGAGCAGTTCTTC,CASSLGGGKISEQFF
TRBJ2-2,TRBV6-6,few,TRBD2,TGTGCCAGCAGTTACTCTCCGGGACTAGCGGGGGGGCGGACCGGGGAGCTGTTTTTT,CASSYSPGLAGGRTGELFF
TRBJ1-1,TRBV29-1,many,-,TGCAGCGTTGCCTTGACAGGATTAGCTTTCTTT,CSVALTGLAFF
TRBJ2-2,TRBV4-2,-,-,TGTGCCAGCAGCCAAGATCGGCCCGGGGAGCTGTTTTTT,CASSQDRPGELFF
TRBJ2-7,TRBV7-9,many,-,TGTGCCAGCAGCTTACAGGGGAGCTCCTACGAGCAGTACTTC,CASSLQGSSYEQYF
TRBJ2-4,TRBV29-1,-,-,TGCAGCGTGGGTTCGCTAGCCAAAAACATTCAGTACTTC,CSVGSLAKNIQYF
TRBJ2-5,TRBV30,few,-,TGTGCCTGGAGTCGAGGCAGCCAAGAGACCCAGTACTTC,CAWSRGSQETQYF
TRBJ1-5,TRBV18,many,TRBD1,TGTGCCAGCTCACCAATCTCAGGGGGCGCGGGTGGTAATCAGCCCCAGCATTTT,CASSPISGGAGGNQPQHF
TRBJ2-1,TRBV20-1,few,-,TGCAGTGCTAGAGATTGGGCGGCGGGGTACAATGAGCAGTTCTTC,CSARDWAAGYNEQFF
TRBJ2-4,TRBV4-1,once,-,TGCGCCAGCAGCCAAGATATTACGTTAGCCAAAAACATTCAGTACTTC,CASSQDITLAKNIQYF
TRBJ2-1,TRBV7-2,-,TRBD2,TGTGCCAGCAGCCATCGACTAGCGGGGGCCCCGGGGGAGCAGTTCTTC,CASSHRLAGAPGEQFF
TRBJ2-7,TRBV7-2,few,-,TGTGCCAGCAGCTCCGGGGAAAGGCGGCAGCAGTACTTC,CASSSGERRQQYF
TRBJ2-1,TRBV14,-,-,TGTGCCAGCAGCCAAGACCGGGACCCTCTGAATGAGCAGTTCTTC,CASSQDRDPLNEQFF
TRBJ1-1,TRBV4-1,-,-,TGCGCCAGCAGCCAAGAAATGGGCCTGAACACTGAAGCTTTCTTT,CASSQEMGLNTEAFF
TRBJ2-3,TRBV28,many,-,TGTGCCAGCAGAGGAAAACATACGCAGTATTTT,CASRGKHTQYF
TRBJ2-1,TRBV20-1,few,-,TGCAGTGCTAGAGATGAGGCATTCGAGCAGTTCTTC,CSARDEAFEQFF
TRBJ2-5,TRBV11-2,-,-,TGTGCCAGCAGCTACGGGCCAGCCGGTGAGACCCAGTACTTC,CASSYGPAGETQYF
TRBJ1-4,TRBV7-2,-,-,TGTGCCAGCAGCTTCCGGGATGGTAATGAAAAACTGTTTTTT,CASSFRDGNEKLFF
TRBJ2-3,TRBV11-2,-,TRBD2,TGTGCCAGCAGCTTAGAGAGACTAGCTCGCGCAGATACGCAGTATTTT,CASSLERLARADTQYF
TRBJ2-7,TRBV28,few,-,TGTGCCAGCAGTTTACTGGGTTTGATCGAGCAGTACTTC,CASSLLGLIEQYF
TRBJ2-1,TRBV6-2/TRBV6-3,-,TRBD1,TGTGCCAGCAGTTACAGGGGGCGCAGCAATGAGCAGTTCTTC,CASSYRGRSNEQFF
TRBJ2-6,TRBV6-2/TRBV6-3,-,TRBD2,TGTGCCAGCAGCCGGTCCGTAGCGGGATTATATTCTCGTAGGGCCAACGTCCTGACTTTC,CASSRSVAGLYSRRANVLTF
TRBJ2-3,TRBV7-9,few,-,TGTGCCAGCAGCTTAGTGACAGGGAGGCCAGATACGCAGTATTTT,CASSLVTGRPDTQYF
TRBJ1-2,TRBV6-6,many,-,TGTGCCAGCAGTCAAAAGAATCGGGCCCTTTATGGCTACACCTTC,CASSQKNRALYGYTF
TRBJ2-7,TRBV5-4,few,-,TGTGCCAGCAGCTTGGGCAGCCTGGAGCTAGTGGAGCAGTACTTC,CASSLGSLELVEQYF
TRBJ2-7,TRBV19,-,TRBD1,TGTGCCAGTAGTATAGATCGACAGGGAGCCTACGAGCAGTACTTC,CASSIDRQGAYEQYF
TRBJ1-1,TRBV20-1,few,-,TGCAGTGCTCACGCGGGACCTATGACTTTCTTT,CSAHAGPMTFF
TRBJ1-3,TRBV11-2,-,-,TGTGCCAGCAGCTCCCACGACAGGTTACCTGGAAACACCATATATTTT,CASSSHDRLPGNTIYF
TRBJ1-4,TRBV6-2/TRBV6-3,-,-,TGTGCCAGCAGTTACTCGACCGGGCCCGCGGAACTGTTTTTT,CASSYSTGPAELFF
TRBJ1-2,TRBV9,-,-,TGTGCCAGCAGCGCGAGGAGCGGGGTTTACTATGGCTACACCTTC,CASSARSGVYYGYTF
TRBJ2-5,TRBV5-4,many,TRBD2,TGTGCCAGCAGCTTGCCTGGGACTAGCGGGGACCAAGAGACCCAGTACTTC,CASSLPGTSGDQETQYF
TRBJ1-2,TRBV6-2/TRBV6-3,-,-,TGTGCCAGCAGTTACTCGACACCGTATGGCTACACCTTC,CASSYSTPYGYTF
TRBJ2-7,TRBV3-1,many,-,TGTGCCAGCAGCCACAAACCGGGACTGGCGGGCCACGAGCAGTACTTC,CASSHKPGLAGHEQYF
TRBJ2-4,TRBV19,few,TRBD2,TGTGCCAGTGGTGGGGTGCGGGGGGACGCCAAAAACATTCAGTACTTC,CASGGVRGDAKNIQYF
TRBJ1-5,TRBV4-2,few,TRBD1,TGTGCCAGCAGCCAAGATTTCACAGGGGGCCATCAGCCCCAGCATTTT,CASSQDFTGGHQPQHF
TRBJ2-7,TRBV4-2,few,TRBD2,TGTGCCAGCAGCCAAGACGGCGGGAGGGCCCGCGAGCAGTACTTC,CASSQDGGRAREQYF
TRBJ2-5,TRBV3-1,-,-,TGTGCCACTCGAACCGGAAACCAAGAGACCCAGTACTTC,CATRTGNQETQYF
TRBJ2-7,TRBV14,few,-,TGTGCCAGCAGCCAAGTTCGCTTCGGTCAAGTGGACTTC,CASSQVRFGQVDF
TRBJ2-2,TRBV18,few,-,TGTGCCAGCTCACCCCGGGACGGACTCACCGGGGAGCTGTTTTTT,CASSPRDGLTGELFF
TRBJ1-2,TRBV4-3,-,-,TGCGCCAGCAGCCAAGAGCTGTCAGGGAACTATGGCTACACCTTC,CASSQELSGNYGYTF
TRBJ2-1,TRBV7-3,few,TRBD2,TGTGCCAGCAGCGCGGATAGCGGGGGTGAGCAGTTCTTC,CASSADSGGEQFF
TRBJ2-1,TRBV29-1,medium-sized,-,TGCAGCGTAGTGGGCCTCCAAAAGGTCTACAATGAGCAGTTCTTC,CSVVGLQKVYNEQFF
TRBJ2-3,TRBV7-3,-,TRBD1,TGTGCCAGCAGCGCTCAAGGGGGCCTCAGCACAGATACGCAGTATTTT,CASSAQGGLSTDTQYF
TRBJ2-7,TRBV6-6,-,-,TGTGCCAGCAGTAGTAGTGCCCACGAGCAGTACTTC,CASSSSAHEQYF
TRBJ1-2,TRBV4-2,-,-,TGTGCCAGCAGCCAAGAAACAGGAGACGGCTACACCTTC,CASSQETGDGYTF
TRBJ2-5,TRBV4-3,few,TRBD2,TGCGCCAGCCTAGCGGGGGGGCAAGAGACCCAGTACTTC,CASLAGGQETQYF
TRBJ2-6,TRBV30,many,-,TGTGCCTGGAGTGTGAGGGTAGCCCCTGGGGCCAACGTCCTGACTTTC,CAWSVRVAPGANVLTF
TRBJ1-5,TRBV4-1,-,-,TGCGCCAGCAGCCAAGTTGAGGGGCAGCCCCAGCATTTT,CASSQVEGQPQHF
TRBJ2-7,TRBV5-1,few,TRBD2,TGCGCCAGCAGCTTGACTGGACTAGCCAACGAGCAGTACTTC,CASSLTGLANEQYF